These T cell receptor beta chains were read from a single sample in a study of T cell responses to AZD1222 COVID-19 vaccine. Using immunoSEQ multiplex PCR, the repertoire was profiled, and TCRdb retains in-frame clones only, with some absent. The sample consists of about 170,000 clones, 85% to 95% of them appearing once. Here the sequenced sample was peripheral blood, taken on day 0 of AZD1222 vaccination. The receptors come from an adult in good health. Each CDR3 is given with its conserved first and last residue. A D gene is named only where the DNA matches it firmly. A row's size may be missing; if present it is once, few, many or a size class.

clone_size j_call v_call d_call cdr3_nt cdr3_aa
- TRBJ2-1 TRBV9 - TGTGCCAGCAGCGTGGTCCCTCGAGCGGGACAGTATGAGCAGTTCTTC CASSVVPRAGQYEQFF
- TRBJ2-3 TRBV19 TRBD1 TGTGCCAGTAGTATTAACAGGGGTGATACGCAGTATTTT CASSINRGDTQYF
- TRBJ2-6 TRBV27 - TGTGCCAGCAGTTTATGGGGGACTGGGGCCAACGTCCTGACTTTC CASSLWGTGANVLTF
- TRBJ1-1 TRBV27 - TGTGCCAGCAGTTCGACGGAACACTCGAACACTGAAGCTTTCTTT CASSSTEHSNTEAFF
- TRBJ1-1 TRBV3-1/TRBV3-2 - TGTGCCAGCAGCCCTGGGTACGTGAACACTGAAGCTTTCTTT CASSPGYVNTEAFF
- TRBJ1-2 TRBV5-5 - TGTGCCAGCACCCTGGGACCAGCGGAGGGGGTGAGTGGCTACACCTTC CASTLGPAEGVSGYTF
- TRBJ2-1 TRBV11-2 - TGTGCCAGCAGCTTCTCGAACAATGAGCAGTTCTTC CASSFSNNEQFF
- TRBJ1-5 TRBV7-9 - TGTGCCAGCAGCTTGGGGAGGGCTCAGCCCCAGCATTTT CASSLGRAQPQHF
- TRBJ1-3 TRBV10-3 - TGTGCCATCAGTGACCTAAGCTCTGGAAACACCATATATTTT CAISDLSSGNTIYF
- TRBJ1-1 TRBV27 - TGTGCCAGCAGTCCGTGGGGGGACTCCACTGAAGCTTTCTTT CASSPWGDSTEAFF
- TRBJ1-1 TRBV19 TRBD1 TGTGCCAGTAGTATAGGACAGGGGGCTATTACTGAAGCTTTCTTT CASSIGQGAITEAFF
few TRBJ2-2 TRBV5-1 - TGCGCCAGCAGCGTAGGGTGGAACACCGGGGAGCTGTTTTTT CASSVGWNTGELFF
- TRBJ2-5 TRBV7-9 - TGTGCCAGCAGCTCGTCCGGACGGACGTACCAAGAGACCCAGTACTTC CASSSSGRTYQETQYF
- TRBJ1-5 TRBV28 TRBD1 TGTGCCAGCAGAATTGGGACAGGGGGAAATCAGCCCCAGCATTTT CASRIGTGGNQPQHF
- TRBJ1-5 TRBV6-5 TRBD1 TGTGCCAGCCGGGACAGGAGGGGGGACGGTCAGCCCCAGCATTTT CASRDRRGDGQPQHF
- TRBJ2-1 TRBV6-5 - TGTGCCAGCACCACGGGTTCTTTCGGGAATGAGCAGTTCTTC CASTTGSFGNEQFF
- TRBJ2-1 TRBV7-2 TRBD1 TGTGCCAGCAGCTTAGGTTCTCCCGTACAGGGGGAGCAGTTCTTC CASSLGSPVQGEQFF
- TRBJ2-2 TRBV5-1 - TGCGCCAGCAGCTTAATTAACAGGGTCGTCACCGGGGAGCTGTTTTTT CASSLINRVVTGELFF
few TRBJ1-3 TRBV6-1 - TGTGCCAGCAGTGAAGATGACGACACCATATATTTT CASSEDDDTIYF
- TRBJ1-2 TRBV11-1 - TGTGCCAGCAGCTTAGGACAGGTTCACTATGGCTACACCTTC CASSLGQVHYGYTF
- TRBJ2-1 TRBV3-1/TRBV3-2 TRBD1 TGTGCCAGCAGCCAAGAAGTGCCAGGGGGCATATACAATGAGCAGTTCTTC CASSQEVPGGIYNEQFF
- TRBJ1-2 TRBV3-1/TRBV3-2 - TGTGCCAGCAGCGCTACGGTTAGTGGGGGCTACTTTGACTATGGCTACACCTTC CASSATVSGGYFDYGYTF
- TRBJ1-2 TRBV18 TRBD1 TGTGCCAGCTCACTTGGACAGGGAAGTTTAGATGGCTACACCTTC CASSLGQGSLDGYTF
- TRBJ1-2 TRBV19 - TGTGCCAGTAGTATTTCGCATAGTAACTATGGCTACACCTTC CASSISHSNYGYTF